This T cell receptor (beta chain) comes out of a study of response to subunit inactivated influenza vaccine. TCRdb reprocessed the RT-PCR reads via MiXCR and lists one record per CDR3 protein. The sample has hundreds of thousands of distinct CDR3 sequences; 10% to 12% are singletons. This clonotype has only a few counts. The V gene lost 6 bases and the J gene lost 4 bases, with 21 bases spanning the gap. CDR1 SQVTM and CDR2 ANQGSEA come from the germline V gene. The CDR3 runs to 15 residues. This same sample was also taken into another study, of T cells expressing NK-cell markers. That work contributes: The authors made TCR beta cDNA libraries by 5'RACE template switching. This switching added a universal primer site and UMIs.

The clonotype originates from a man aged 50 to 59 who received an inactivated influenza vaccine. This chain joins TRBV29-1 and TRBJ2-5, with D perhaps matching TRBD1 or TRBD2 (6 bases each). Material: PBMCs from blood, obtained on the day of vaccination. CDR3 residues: CSVTWTGAFLETQYF. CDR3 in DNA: TGCAGCGTGACCTGGACGGGGGCATTTCTAGAGACCCAGTACTTC.